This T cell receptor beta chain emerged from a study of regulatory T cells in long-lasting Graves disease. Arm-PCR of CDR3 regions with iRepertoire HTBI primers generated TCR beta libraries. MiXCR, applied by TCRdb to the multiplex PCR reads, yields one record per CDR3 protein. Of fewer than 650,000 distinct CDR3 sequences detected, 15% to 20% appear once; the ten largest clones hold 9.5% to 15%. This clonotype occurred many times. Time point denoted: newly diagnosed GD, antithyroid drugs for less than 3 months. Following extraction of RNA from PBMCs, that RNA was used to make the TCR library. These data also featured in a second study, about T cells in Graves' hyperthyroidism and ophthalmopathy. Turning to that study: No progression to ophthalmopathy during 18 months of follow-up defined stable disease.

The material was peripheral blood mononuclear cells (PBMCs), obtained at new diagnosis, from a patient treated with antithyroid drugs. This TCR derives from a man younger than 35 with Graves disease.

Here the CDR3 reads CASTPAGTRTYEQYF. The CDR3 DNA reads as TGTGCCAGCACCCCGGCTGGGACTAGAACCTACGAGCAGTACTTC. The chain carries TRBV7-3 and TRBJ2-7, with TRBD2 matching 8 bases. Trimming removed 7 bases from V and 2 bases from J; junction bases left unmatched: 10. CDR3 size: 15 residues. CDR1 is SGHTA, CDR2 FQGTGA, per germline.